Included here is one TCR beta chain sequence, with context. Its antigen is not known. The record originates from a study of cytomegalovirus exposure and HLA in healthy donors. The germline V gene encodes CDR1 SGHAT and CDR2 FQNNGV. This CDR3 has 15 residues. With 1 base removed from V and 4 bases from J, the gap between germline ends came to 10 bases. Study-wide points: One cluster of highly shared sequence variants probably arose as a sequencing artifact. It was only CMV serostatus that was available as immune exposure information. An analysis done earlier found most TCR beta V segments productive about 87% or about 30% of the time. Accounts indicate the classifier identified cytomegalovirus status with strong specificity and sensitivity.

Primers included in the PCR were 60 Vbeta and 13 Jbeta primers. Only in-frame clones appear in the TCRdb table, and some are missing; sequencing was by immunoSEQ multiplex PCR. The table lists around 210,000 clones, roughly 85% of them singletons. The rearrangement links TRBV11-2 to TRBJ1-4; possible D gene TRBD1, 5 bases. The clonotype originates from a girl aged 2 to 9 in good health and CMV-seronegative. The sample taken for sequencing was PBMCs. The CDR3, as DNA: TGTGCCAGCAGCTTAGGACAGCAATTTAATGAAAAACTGTTTTTT. This codes for CASSLGQQFNEKLFF.